Given below is one T cell receptor (beta chain) in context. In the original analysis: Filtering differed for immunoSEQ, which gave only junction sequences without quality scores. Sequencing was performed with immunoSEQ multiplex PCR; in TCRdb, only in-frame clones are kept and a portion is missing. Clone size and the V and J calls come from that table; the DNA yielded D and trimming. The repertoire holds around 350,000 clones, with over 70% as singletons. These data are taken from a study of shared clonotypes between healthy human individuals. This CDR3 has 16 residues. Germline CDR1 and CDR2: SGHAT and FQNNGV. V was clipped by 5 bases and J by 4 bases; unmatched bases: 11.

The specimen was memory CD4+ T cells sorted from blood. Subset described: CD45RA-negative fraction. This TCR was sampled from a man aged 25 to 40 in good health. The chain uses TRBV11-2 and TRBJ2-7; 10 positions agree with TRBD2. CDR3: CASSALSGRDGYEQYF. In DNA form, the CDR3 reads TGTGCCAGCAGCGCACTCAGCGGGAGGGACGGATACGAGCAGTACTTC.